This note documents a single T cell receptor beta chain sequence. Its antigen is as yet unknown. The V gene's germline CDR1 is MNHEY and CDR2 SVGAGI. Trimming cost V 2 bases and J 5 bases, with 9 bases left between them. This CDR3 has 13 amino acids. This record belongs to a study of a mutant IDH1 vaccine in newly diagnosed glioma. Using immunoSEQ multiplex PCR, the repertoire was profiled, and TCRdb retains in-frame clones only, with some absent. The table has approximately 37,000 clones, approximately 76% seen once. Indicated time point: week 23, last vaccination. Vaccination used 300 ug of mutant IDH1 20-mer peptide per dose, with topical imiquimod.

Here the sequenced sample was PBMCs, taken from a glioma patient whose treatment included an IDH1 peptide vaccine. This TCR was sampled from a man aged 50-60 years with glioma. This chain links TRBV6-5 with TRBJ1-1; D call uncertain. The CDR3 loop is CASSYEGLTEAFF. The CDR3 DNA reads as TGTGCCAGCAGTTACGAAGGCTTGACTGAAGCTTTCTTT.